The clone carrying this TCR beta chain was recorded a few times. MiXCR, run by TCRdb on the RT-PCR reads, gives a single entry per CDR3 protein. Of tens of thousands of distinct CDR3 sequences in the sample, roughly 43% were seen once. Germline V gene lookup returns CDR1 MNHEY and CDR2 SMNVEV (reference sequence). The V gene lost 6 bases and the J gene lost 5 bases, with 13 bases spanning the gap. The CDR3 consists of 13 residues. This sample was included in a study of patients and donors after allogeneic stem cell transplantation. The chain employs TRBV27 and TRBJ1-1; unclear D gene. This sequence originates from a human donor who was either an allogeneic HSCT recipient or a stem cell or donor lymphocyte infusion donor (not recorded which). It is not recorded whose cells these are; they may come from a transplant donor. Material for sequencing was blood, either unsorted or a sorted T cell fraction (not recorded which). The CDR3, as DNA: TGTGCCAGCAGGACAACTAGTAGGACTGAAGCTTTCTTT. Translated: CASRTTSRTEAFF.